These 30 T cell receptor beta chains share one sample of origin, sequenced in a study of human T cells and chemical hapten exposure. Indicated time point: pre-sensitization, week 0. Described treatment: therapeutic diphenylcyclopropenone sensitization with weekly scalp DPC. Using its own MiXCR run on the RACE reads, TCRdb lists one record per CDR3 protein. The sample shows tens of thousands of distinct CDR3 sequences, roughly 9.9% of them seen only once. The specimen was whole blood, collected in connection with sensitization to the hapten diphenylcyclopropenone (DPC). These receptors all stem from a middle-aged woman with alopecia areata. Some clones in this sample may be carry-over from other donors' samples.

This clonotype appeared a few times. The chain links TRBV20-1 to TRBJ2-7; 9 positions match TRBD2. The germline V gene encodes CDR1 DFQATT and CDR2 SNEGSKA (reference sequence). CDR3 length: 15 amino acids. The junction had 8 bases not matched to a gene; V was cut back by 2 bases and J by 3 bases. CDR3 DNA sequence: TGCAGTGCTAGACGTGGTAGCGGGGGCCACTACGAGCAGTACTTC. Translated: CSARRGSGGHYEQYF.

This clonotype was seen at least ten times. The genes are TRBV3-1 and TRBJ2-5; 9 nucleotides match TRBD1. V trimming: 3 bases; J trimming: 1 base; junction bases outside the gene matches: 9. The CDR3 is 17 amino acids. Germline V gene data show CDR1 as LGHDT and CDR2 as YNNKEL (reference sequence). This chain's CDR3 is CASSQALDRGLQETQYF. The CDR3 DNA is TGTGCCAGCAGCCAGGCCCTGGACAGGGGCCTCCAAGAGACCCAGTACTTC.

This clonotype was detected only a few times. V is TRBV18 and J is TRBJ1-5; 7 nucleotides agree with TRBD1. The CDR3 is made up of 16 amino acids. Losses at the gene ends were 6 bases for V and 5 bases for J; bases not matched to a gene: 13. Germline CDR1 KGHSH, CDR2 LQKENI. The CDR3, as DNA: TGTGCCAGCTCGGCCAGACAGGGAAGGGCAGATCAGCCCCAGCATTTT. Translating gives CASSARQGRADQPQHF.

In this sample, this clonotype turned up many times. This chain joins TRBV18 and TRBJ2-7; 8 bases map to TRBD2. Germline assignment: CDR1 KGHSH and CDR2 LQKENI. The CDR3 covers 14 residues. Losses at the gene ends were 3 bases for V and 3 bases for J; bases not matched to a gene: 4. The CDR3 loop is CASSPPGGHYEQYF. The DNA of the CDR3 is TGTGCCAGCTCACCCCCGGGGGGGCACTACGAGCAGTACTTC.

The V and J genes are TRBV5-1 and TRBJ2-5; no clear D. Trimming pared 0 bases from V and 5 bases from J, leaving 11 bases between. The CDR3 spans 14 residues. Germline values: CDR1 SGHRS, CDR2 YFSETQ. The CDR3 loop is CASSLVSGRETQYF. In DNA, the CDR3 is TGCGCCAGCAGCTTGGTATCTGGCCGGGAGACCCAGTACTTC.

The sample holds a few counts of this clonotype. The rearrangement links TRBV6-2 or TRBV6-3 to TRBJ1-1, with 8 nucleotides matching TRBD1. Germline CDR1 reads MNHEY; CDR2 reads SVGEGT. The CDR3 covers 13 residues. V lost 0 bases, J lost 8 bases, and 2 bases stayed unmatched. The CDR3 DNA sequence: TGTGCCAGCAGTTACTCGTCAGGGGGCGAAGCTTTCTTT. It specifies CASSYSSGGEAFF.

This clonotype was found a few times. The chain has TRBV6-6 and TRBJ2-3; TRBD1 agrees at 8 bases. With 4 bases clipped from V and 0 bases from J, the junction kept 3 bases outside the gene matches. This CDR3 spans 15 amino acids. CDR1 and CDR2 from the germline V gene are MNHNY and SVGAGI (reference sequence). CDR3 in amino acids: CASSLQGGSTDTQYF. In DNA form, the CDR3 reads TGTGCCAGCAGTTTACAGGGGGGTAGCACAGATACGCAGTATTTT.

This clonotype was recorded at least ten times. The chain links TRBV6-5 to TRBJ1-2; TRBD1 agrees at 8 bases. The CDR3 extends over 15 amino acids. V shed 4 bases and J 0 bases; nucleotides not matched to a gene: 4. Germline V lookup: CDR1 MNHEY, CDR2 SVGAGI. In DNA form, the CDR3 reads TGTGCCAGCAGTTGGACAGGGACTACTAACTATGGCTACACCTTC. Amino acids: CASSWTGTTNYGYTF.

This clonotype appeared once. It may be a read error: a sequence one base away is much more abundant. This chain links TRBV7-8 with TRBJ1-5; possibly TRBD1 for D (5 bases). The germline V gene encodes CDR1 SGHVS and CDR2 FQNEAQ. Trimming cost V 2 bases and J 7 bases, with 12 bases left between them. The CDR3 consists of 14 residues. In DNA, the CDR3 is TGTGCCAGCAGCTTAAAAGGGGCGGCACAGCCCCAGCATTTT. This gives the protein CASSLKGAAQPQHF. The variable domain in full, completed from reference TRBV7-8 and TRBJ1-5, reads GAGVSQSPRYKVAKRGQDVALRCDPISGHVSLFWYQQALGQGPEFLTYFQNEAQLDKSGLPSDRFFAERPEGSVSTLKIQRTQQEDSAVYLCASSLKGAAQPQHFGDGTRLSIL.

This clonotype was recorded many times. The V and J genes are TRBV7-8 and TRBJ2-6, with D perhaps assigned TRBD1 or TRBD2 (5 bases each). V was pared by 3 bases and J by 3 bases, with 9 bases between. The CDR3 consists of 15 residues. The germline CDR1 and CDR2 sequences are SGHVS and FQNEAQ. DNA of the CDR3: TGTGCCAGCAGCTTGGGGACGTATGGGGCCAACGTCCTGACTTTC. Translation gives CASSLGTYGANVLTF. Using reference TRBV7-8 and TRBJ2-6 for the parts outside the CDR3, the full variable domain is GAGVSQSPRYKVAKRGQDVALRCDPISGHVSLFWYQQALGQGPEFLTYFQNEAQLDKSGLPSDRFFAERPEGSVSTLKIQRTQQEDSAVYLCASSLGTYGANVLTFGAGSRLTVL.

This clonotype has a count of ten or more. V usage is TRBV4-1 and J usage is TRBJ2-7; TRBD2 is a possible D gene (6 bases). Germline V lookup: CDR1 MGHRA, CDR2 YSYEKL. Trimming shortened V by 2 bases and J by 6 bases, and 14 bases separated the two germline ends. The CDR3 length is 14 residues. The CDR3 reads CASSQKARDSEQYF. In nucleotides, the CDR3 is TGCGCCAGCAGCCAAAAGGCTCGGGACTCCGAGCAGTACTTC.

With respect to this clonotype: With a much larger clone just one base away, this may be a read error. This chain links TRBV5-4 with TRBJ2-7, with D perhaps matching TRBD1 (6 bases). Germline CDR1 SGHNT, CDR2 YYREEE (reference sequence). The CDR3 extends over 14 amino acids. Trimming shortened V by 4 bases and J by 0 bases, and 11 bases separated the two germline ends. In DNA, the CDR3 is TGTGCCAGCAGCCACCGGGACAACTCCTACGAGCAGTACTTC. It translates to CASSHRDNSYEQYF.

This clonotype came up many times. The V call is TRBV10-1, the J call TRBJ2-7; the match to TRBD1 covers 7 bases. The CDR3 has 15 residues. The germline V gene encodes CDR1 WNHNN and CDR2 SYGVQD (reference sequence). With 11 bases clipped from V and 1 base from J, the junction kept 14 bases outside the gene matches. The chain's CDR3 is CAGRTGTEISYEQYF. The CDR3 DNA follows: TGCGCCGGCCGGACCGGGACAGAAATATCCTACGAGCAGTACTTC.

Ten or more counts support this clonotype. The chain is built from TRBV18 and TRBJ1-2; D gene uncertain. This CDR3 is built from 13 residues. Germline CDR1 KGHSH, CDR2 LQKENI. Trimming took off 6 bases at V and 5 bases at J, with 13 bases between the two ends. CDR3 DNA: TGTGCCAGCTCCCCCCGGGGTCGATATGGCTACACCTTC. It yields the protein CASSPRGRYGYTF.

Many counts were recorded for this clonotype. This chain links TRBV4-1 with TRBJ1-1; weak D call: TRBD1 (5 bases). Trimming stripped 5 bases from V and 2 bases from J, with 9 bases between. The germline CDR1 and CDR2 sequences are MGHRA and YSYEKL. The CDR3 covers 13 residues. DNA of the CDR3: TGCGCCAGCAGCAGTCAGGGAAACACTGAAGCTTTCTTT. It translates to CASSSQGNTEAFF.

This clonotype was seen many times. The V and J genes are TRBV3-1 and TRBJ2-1; TRBD2 aligns across 13 bases. CDR3 size: 14 residues. Germline V gives CDR1 LGHDT, CDR2 YNNKEL (reference sequence). J gave up 8 bases and V 3 bases, and 1 base lay outside the gene matches. The chain's CDR3 is CASSHGLAGDEQFF. In DNA form, the CDR3 reads TGTGCCAGCAGCCACGGACTAGCGGGGGATGAGCAGTTCTTC.

V usage is TRBV4-2 and J usage is TRBJ2-7, with TRBD2 as a possible D gene (5 bases). The CDR3 is 15 amino acids. Germline V lookup: CDR1 LGHNA, CDR2 YNFKEQ. V lost 1 base and J 2 bases, leaving 12 bases between the germline ends. Written as DNA, the CDR3 is TGTGCCAGCAGCCAAGGGTCGGACTGGACCTACGAGCAGTACTTC. Protein sequence: CASSQGSDWTYEQYF.

This clonotype was seen ten or more times. This chain uses TRBV7-9 with TRBJ2-1, with 7 bases identical to TRBD2. Germline-derived CDR1 and CDR2 are SEHNR and FQNEAQ (reference sequence). The CDR3 sequence is 15 residues long. V dropped 10 bases and J dropped 1; count of bases not matched to a gene: 10. This CDR3 is CAIPSTAGSYNEQFF. CDR3 nucleotide sequence: TGTGCCATCCCGTCTACAGCGGGATCCTACAATGAGCAGTTCTTC.

The V and J genes are TRBV20-1 and TRBJ2-1; no definite D call. V lost 3 bases, J lost 7 bases, and 10 bases lay in between. The germline CDR1 and CDR2 sequences are DFQATT and SNEGSKA (reference sequence). The CDR3 extends over 12 amino acids. The DNA of the CDR3 is TGCAGTGCTAGGGTTAGGGAAAATGAGCAGTTCTTC. Translation: CSARVRENEQFF.

The chain carries TRBV4-3 and TRBJ2-7; possibly TRBD1 for D (5 bases). In germline, CDR1 is LGHNA, CDR2 YSLEER. The CDR3 is 13 amino acids. Trimming removed 1 base at V and 2 bases at J, with 6 bases between. CDR3 nucleotide sequence: TGCGCCAGCAGCCAAGCCAGGGCCTACGAGCAGTACTTC. Translated, it gives CASSQARAYEQYF.

The rearrangement links TRBV2 to TRBJ1-3, with a weak D call TRBD1 (5 bases). This CDR3 has 17 residues. Trimming removed 7 bases at V and 4 bases at J, with 23 bases between. CDR1 and CDR2 from the germline V gene are SNHLY and FYNNEI. The CDR3 DNA reads as TGTGCCAGCACCATGGGGACGAGAGAAGGATCCGGAAACACCATATATTTT. It codes for CASTMGTREGSGNTIYF.

This clonotype appeared many times. This chain joins TRBV12-3 or TRBV12-4 and TRBJ1-1; D unclear. This CDR3 comprises 14 residues. The ends were cut back, 3 bases at V and 1 base at J, with 9 bases in the middle. The CDR3 reads CASSFMGGNTEAFF. The CDR3 nucleotides read TGTGCCAGCAGTTTTATGGGAGGGAACACTGAAGCTTTCTTT.

The chain couples TRBV4-2 to TRBJ2-1; D remains unclear. V was pared by 0 bases and J by 4 bases, with 16 bases between. CDR1 is LGHNA and CDR2 is YNFKEQ in the germline V gene. The CDR3 extends over 17 amino acids. CDR3 coding DNA: TGTGCCAGCAGCCAAGATTCTAGGTGGTCCCTTTACAATGAGCAGTTCTTC. Translated: CASSQDSRWSLYNEQFF.

This clonotype was recorded at least ten times. V and J are TRBV10-2 and TRBJ2-5; no clear D. Trimming stripped 0 bases from V and 3 bases from J, with 2 bases between. From germline, CDR1 is WSHSY and CDR2 SAAADI. The CDR3 extends over 12 amino acids. The CDR3 bases are TGCGCCAGCAGTGAGTCAGAAGAGACCCAGTACTTC. It is translated as CASSESEETQYF.

This clonotype showed up just once. This may be a read error: a much more frequent sequence differs by one nucleotide. CDR3 protein: CASSPMARGRVEKLFF. CDR3 nucleotide sequence: TGTGCCAGCAGCCCCATGGCTCGGGGAAGGGTTGAAAAACTGTTTTTT. The chain uses TRBV25-1 and TRBJ1-4; the D is unclear. In germline, CDR1 is MGHDK, CDR2 SYGVNS. The V gene lost 6 bases and the J gene lost 7 bases, with 21 bases spanning the gap. The CDR3 sequence is 16 residues long.

This clonotype was observed a handful of times. This chain connects TRBV3-1 to TRBJ2-6; D tentatively reads TRBD1 or TRBD2 (6 bases each). The CDR3 totals 17 residues. Trimming cost V 3 bases and J 0 bases, with 12 bases left between them. Per the germline V gene, CDR1 is LGHDT and CDR2 is YNNKEL (reference sequence). CDR3 nucleotides: TGTGCCAGCAGCCAGGGGGGCACGGCCTCTGGGGCCAACGTCCTGACTTTC. This sequence encodes CASSQGGTASGANVLTF. The variable domain in full, with the rest retrieved from reference TRBV3-1 and TRBJ2-6, is DTAVSQTPKYLVTQMGNDKSIKCEQNLGHDTMYWYKQDSKKFLKIMFSYNNKELIINETVPNRFSPKSPDKAHLNLHINSLELGDSAVYFCASSQGGTASGANVLTFGAGSRLTVL.

At least ten counts were recorded for this clonotype. The chain links TRBV2 to TRBJ2-1, with TRBD2 as a possible D gene (5 bases). The ends were cut back, 6 bases at V and 0 bases at J, with 9 bases in the middle. CDR1 and CDR2 (germline): SNHLY, FYNNEI. CDR3 length: 14 residues. The CDR3 spells CASSGESSYNEQFF. CDR3 bases: TGTGCCAGCAGCGGGGAAAGCTCCTACAATGAGCAGTTCTTC.

The J gene is TRBJ1-1, the V gene TRBV18; no reliable D call. The V end was cut by 3 bases, the J end by 4 bases, with 9 bases between. CDR1 KGHSH and CDR2 LQKENI come from the germline V gene. The CDR3 loop spans 13 amino acids. CDR3 loop: CASSPRPGTEAFF. The DNA for the CDR3 is TGTGCCAGCTCACCCAGACCGGGCACTGAAGCTTTCTTT.

This clonotype was seen a few times. The chain has TRBV2 and TRBJ2-5; 8 nucleotides agree with TRBD2. Germline V lookup: CDR1 SNHLY, CDR2 FYNNEI. V was clipped by 5 bases and J by 4 bases; unmatched bases: 9. The CDR3 runs to 15 residues. The CDR3 loop reads CASSRAGASGETQYF. In nucleotides, the CDR3 is TGTGCCAGCAGTAGAGCGGGGGCCTCGGGAGAGACCCAGTACTTC.

V usage is TRBV28 and J usage is TRBJ2-2; D unresolved. CDR3 length: 13 amino acids. V lost 7 bases to trimming and J lost 8 bases, with 14 bases between them. Germline CDR1 and CDR2: MDHEN and SYDVKM. The CDR3: CASTFPGGGELFF. In DNA form, the CDR3 reads TGTGCCAGCACCTTTCCGGGCGGTGGGGAGCTGTTTTTT.